Each of the 21 T cell receptor beta chains below was sequenced from the same sample in a study of shared clonotypes between healthy human individuals. Produced via immunoSEQ multiplex PCR; TCRdb's table is partial and in-frame only. The sample contains roughly 2.4 million clones, 95% of which appear only once. Material: naive CD4+ T cells sorted from blood. Noted subset: CD45RA+ positively selected. The receptors here all came from a man younger than 35 in good health.

CDR3 coding DNA: TGTGCCATCAGCGAGGACAGTTTCACTGAAGCTTTCTTT. This encodes CAISEDSFTEAFF. The V call is TRBV10-3, the J call TRBJ1-1; weak D call: TRBD1 (6 bases). The CDR3 runs to 13 residues. Between the trimmed V and J ends, which lost 6 bases and 4 bases, there was a span of 12 bases. The germline V gene encodes CDR1 ENHRY and CDR2 SYGVKD.

For this clone: Other DNA sequences from this sample encode an identical CDR3 as well. The genes are TRBV7-8 and TRBJ1-5, with D uncertain. From germline, CDR1 is SGHVS and CDR2 FQNEAQ. The V end was cut by 0 bases, the J end by 1 base, with 1 base between. This CDR3 is built from 13 residues. The CDR3 DNA reads as TGTGCCAGCAGCTTAGCGAGCAATCAGCCCCAGCATTTT. Encoded protein: CASSLASNQPQHF.

On this clone itself: Other DNA sequences in the sample encode the same CDR3. V is TRBV29-1 and J is TRBJ1-2; D call uncertain. From germline, CDR1 is SQVTM and CDR2 ANQGSEA. Trimming shortened V by 1 base and J by 0 bases, and 3 bases separated the two germline ends. The CDR3 consists of 12 residues. The CDR3 is CSVEAANYGYTF. The CDR3 nucleotides are TGCAGCGTTGAAGCGGCTAACTATGGCTACACCTTC.

V gene TRBV7-9 combines with J gene TRBJ1-1; D possibly corresponds to TRBD1 (5 bases). V lost 5 bases and J lost 7, with 14 bases in between. Looked up from germline, CDR1 is SEHNR and CDR2 is FQNEAQ (reference sequence). This CDR3 contains 13 residues. The CDR3 sequence is CASSVDSPLEAFF. CDR3 DNA: TGTGCCAGCAGCGTAGACAGTCCTCTTGAAGCTTTCTTT.

The chain recombines TRBV30 with TRBJ2-7, with a tentative D call TRBD2 (7 bases). Per germline, CDR1 GTSNPN and CDR2 SVGIG (reference sequence). The CDR3 spans 11 residues. Trimming stripped 0 bases from V and 13 bases from J, with 13 bases between. The CDR3 sequence is CAWSVRGDTYF. DNA for the CDR3: TGTGCCTGGAGTGTACGGGGGGACACCTACTTC.

The chain carries TRBV14 and TRBJ1-2; D is ambiguous. This CDR3 has 12 residues. V gave up 3 bases and J gave up 3 bases, with 5 bases separating them. Germline assignment: CDR1 SGHDN and CDR2 FVKESK. In nucleotides, the CDR3 is TGTGCCAGCAGCCAGGGAGACTATGGCTACACCTTC. This gives the protein CASSQGDYGYTF.

In its sample, this clone was seen once. V and J are TRBV28 and TRBJ2-5; 8 bases match TRBD2. The CDR3 contains 15 residues. V shed 6 bases and J 4 bases; nucleotides not matched to a gene: 10. Germline values: CDR1 MDHEN, CDR2 SYDVKM. CDR3 nucleotide sequence: TGTGCCAGCAGCTCGGGGGGGCCAACTGCAGAGACCCAGTACTTC. This codes for CASSSGGPTAETQYF.

With regard to this clone: Other DNA sequences in the same sample also yield this CDR3. The chain links TRBV18 to TRBJ2-1; 8 nucleotides agree with TRBD1. This CDR3 region has 13 residues. The V and J ends lost 2 bases and 9 bases, in that order; junction bases with no gene match: 3. CDR1 and CDR2 from the germline V gene are KGHSH and LQKENI. The CDR3 DNA sequence: TGTGCCAGCTCACCAGGACAGGGTGGTGAGCAGTTCTTC. It codes for CASSPGQGGEQFF.

Points on this clone: The junction differs from germline at one of its ends, possibly a read error. The chain employs TRBV7-7 and TRBJ2-5; a weak D match, TRBD1 (5 bases). This CDR3 spans 14 amino acids. Germline assignment: CDR1 SSHAT and CDR2 FNYEAQ (reference sequence). CDR3 residues: CASSLAGIRETQYF. CDR3 in DNA: TGTGCTAGCAGCTTGGCAGGGATTAGAGAGACCCAGTACTTC.

The rearrangement links TRBV19 to TRBJ2-7, with 11 bases matching TRBD1. The germline CDR1 and CDR2 sequences are LNHDA and SQIVND (reference sequence). The CDR3 loop spans 15 amino acids. Losses at the gene ends were 3 bases for V and 3 bases for J; bases not matched to a gene: 4. The chain's CDR3 is CASSIGGTGGYEQYF. The CDR3 DNA sequence: TGTGCCAGTAGTATTGGTGGGACAGGGGGCTACGAGCAGTACTTC.

This chain connects TRBV9 to TRBJ1-5, with no clear D. This CDR3 spans 14 amino acids. CDR1 is SGDLS and CDR2 is YYNGEE in the germline V gene. The V end was cut by 0 bases, the J end by 4 bases, with 8 bases between. The CDR3 loop is CASSVAGTNQPQHF. The DNA for the CDR3 is TGTGCCAGCAGCGTAGCAGGAACGAATCAGCCCCAGCATTTT. The whole variable domain, filled in from reference TRBV9 and TRBJ1-5, reads DSGVTQTPKHLITATGQRVTLRCSPRSGDLSVYWYQQSLDQGLQFLIQYYNGEERAKGNILERFSAQQFPDLHSELNLSSLELGDSALYFCASSVAGTNQPQHFGDGTRLSIL.

The J gene is TRBJ2-1, the V gene TRBV25-1; TRBD2 matches at 15 bases. Germline V gene lookup returns CDR1 MGHDK and CDR2 SYGVNS. The CDR3 loop spans 18 amino acids. V was clipped by 3 bases and J by 4 bases; unmatched bases: 7. CDR3 loop: CASSEWTSGRAGYNEQFF. The CDR3 DNA sequence: TGTGCCAGCAGTGAGTGGACTAGCGGGAGGGCGGGATACAATGAGCAGTTCTTC.

J is TRBJ2-5 and V is TRBV5-6; D gene unclear. The CDR3 covers 12 residues. Trimming pared 5 bases from V and 1 base from J, leaving 6 bases between. CDR1 and CDR2 (germline): SGHDT, YYEEEE. CDR3 protein: CASRISQETQYF. The CDR3 DNA sequence: TGTGCCAGCAGGATAAGCCAAGAGACCCAGTACTTC. Complete variable domain (other parts from reference TRBV5-6 and TRBJ2-5): DAGVTQSPTHLIKTRGQQVTLRCSPKSGHDTVSWYQQALGQGPQFIFQYYEEEERQRGNFPDRFSGHQFPNYSSELNVNALLLGDSALYLCASRISQETQYFGPGTRLLVL.

CDR3 amino acids: CASSPSGLREKLFF. CDR3 coding DNA: TGTGCCAGCTCACCATCCGGGCTTAGGGAAAAACTGTTTTTT. The gene calls are TRBV18 and TRBJ1-4; D is unclear. The germline V gene encodes CDR1 KGHSH and CDR2 LQKENI. This CDR3 contains 14 residues. Trimming left V 2 bases short and J 8 bases short, with 12 bases between. Using reference TRBV18 and TRBJ1-4 for the parts outside the CDR3, the full variable domain is NAGVMQNPRHLVRRRGQEARLRCSPMKGHSHVYWYRQLPEEGLKFMVYLQKENIIDESGMPKERFSAEFPKEGPSILRIQQVVRGDSAAYFCASSPSGLREKLFFGSGTQLSVL.

The chain joins TRBV10-3 to TRBJ2-7, with D possibly TRBD1 on 5 matching bases. V was trimmed by 7 bases and J by 0 bases, leaving 7 bases between them. CDR3 length: 12 residues. CDR1 ENHRY and CDR2 SYGVKD come from the germline V gene. The CDR3 coding sequence is TGTGCCATCAAAGACAGCTCCTACGAGCAGTACTTC. It yields the protein CAIKDSSYEQYF.

The genes are TRBV7-2 and TRBJ2-1; 8 nucleotides line up with TRBD2. With V trimmed by 2 bases and J by 3 bases, 6 bases remained unmatched. Germline V gene sequence: CDR1 SGHTA, CDR2 FQGNSA. CDR3 size: 16 residues. The CDR3 nucleotides are TGTGCCAGCAGCTTAAGGGGACTAGATTTCTACAATGAGCAGTTCTTC. It is translated as CASSLRGLDFYNEQFF.

The V and J genes are TRBV9 and TRBJ1-5, with 10 bases identical to TRBD1. V gave up 4 bases and J gave up 3 bases; unmatched junction bases: 4. This CDR3 is built from 15 residues. Germline CDR1 SGDLS, CDR2 YYNGEE. CDR3 coding DNA: TGTGCCAGCAGCCCAGGGACAGGGGCCAATCAGCCCCAGCATTTT. It specifies CASSPGTGANQPQHF.

Only a few counts were recorded for this clone. The V and J genes are TRBV15 and TRBJ1-5; D uncertain. The CDR3 sequence is 13 residues long. V lost 4 bases, J lost 2 bases, and 6 bases lay in between. CDR1 is LNHNV and CDR2 is YYDKDF in the germline V gene (reference sequence). The CDR3, as DNA: TGTGCCACCAGCATCCTCCGCAATCAGCCCCAGCATTTT. It specifies CATSILRNQPQHF.

As concerns this clone: This sample includes further DNA sequences coding for the same CDR3. The CDR3 spells CASSLRVNTGELFF. The CDR3 nucleotides read TGTGCCAGCAGCTTAAGGGTGAACACCGGGGAGCTGTTTTTT. The gene calls are TRBV5-6 and TRBJ2-2; D gene ambiguous. The CDR3 is 14 residues long. V lost 2 bases and J lost 1, with 6 bases in between. From germline, CDR1 is SGHDT and CDR2 YYEEEE.

The V and J genes are TRBV5-1 and TRBJ2-3; 11 bases fit TRBD2. J gave up 1 base and V 3 bases, and 7 bases lay outside the gene matches. Germline V gives CDR1 SGHRS, CDR2 YFSETQ. The CDR3 consists of 17 residues. The CDR3 nucleotides are TGCGCCAGCAGCTCCACTCCGACTAGCGGGGGCACAGATACGCAGTATTTT. Encoded protein: CASSSTPTSGGTDTQYF. The full variable domain, its missing parts supplied by reference TRBV5-1 and TRBJ2-3, is KAGVTQTPRYLIKTRGQQVTLSCSPISGHRSVSWYQQTPGQGLQFLFEYFSETQRNKGNFPGRFSGRQFSNSRSEMNVSTLELGDSALYLCASSSTPTSGGTDTQYFGPGTRLTVL.

This rearrangement joins TRBV7-9 to TRBJ2-7; a possible D gene is TRBD2 (6 bases). Germline V lookup: CDR1 SEHNR, CDR2 FQNEAQ (reference sequence). V dropped 4 bases and J dropped 4 bases, with 17 bases sitting between them. The CDR3 runs 15 residues. CDR3 nucleotides: TGTGCCAGCAGCTCCGCCGGAATAGCGGCATACGAGCAGTACTTC. Translated: CASSSAGIAAYEQYF.